This TCR beta chain derives from a study of Tregs in tolerant kidney transplant recipients. Whole-study results and caveats: This study did not directly address biological reproducibility.

The data were produced by immunoSEQ multiplex PCR, yet TCRdb's version contains in-frame clones alone and is incomplete. The table includes approximately 82,000 clones, roughly 93% detected once. Related graft donors supplied nonmyeloablative bone marrow transplants, and mixed chimerism was transient. About this clone itself: Its antigen is unidentified.

This specimen consisted of CD4+ T cells from blood (PBMCs), obtained 12 months after the transplant. This TCR came from a human patient who received a combined kidney and bone marrow transplant. Some T cells may trace back to the graft donor.

CDR3 in amino acids: CAWSVLSTDTQYF. For the CDR3, the DNA is TGTGCCTGGAGTGTACTTAGCACAGATACGCAGTATTTT. The V and J genes are TRBV30 and TRBJ2-3; D not certain. Germline V gene lookup returns CDR1 GTSNPN and CDR2 SVGIG (reference sequence). This CDR3 has 13 residues. The germline V and J ends were trimmed by 0 bases and 0 bases, with 4 bases remaining between them.